The TCR beta chain under discussion was sequenced for a study of CD8 T cells in Susac syndrome. A quantity of about 0.5 to 1 ug RNA underwent reverse transcription using random hexamers. TCRdb called the immunoSEQ multiplex PCR reads again in MiXCR, with one record for every CDR3 protein. The data show about 160,000 distinct CDR3 sequences, with around 92% seen just once and around 0.087% held by the top ten. The V end lost 2 bases, the J end lost 6 bases, and 13 bases lay between the germline ends. CDR1 is SGHVS and CDR2 is FQNEAQ in the germline V gene. This CDR3 contains 14 residues. The chain has TRBV7-8 and TRBJ1-2; D call uncertain. This sequence originates from a human donor in good health. The source material was CD4+ T cells from PBMCs. CDR3 DNA: TGTGCCAGCAGCTTACTTACTCACCCCAATGGCTACACCTTC. Translating gives CASSLLTHPNGYTF.